This TCR beta chain was sequenced in a study of immune evolution from preneoplasia to lung adenocarcinoma. General observations from the study: Later-stage lesions seemingly showed higher T cell density and diversity than normal lung. From normal lung to invasive adenocarcinoma, top clone frequencies appeared to decrease.

Only in-frame clones appear in the TCRdb table, and some are missing; sequencing was by immunoSEQ multiplex PCR. Of around 21,000 clones listed, around three quarters were seen once; the top ten hold 5.6%. On this clone itself: Its antigen is not known.

CDR1 is KGHSH and CDR2 is LQKENI in the germline V gene. Trimming took off 3 bases at V and 10 bases at J, with 13 bases between the two ends. The CDR3 sequence is 12 residues long. The source is a person aged 55 to 75 with lung adenocarcinoma. This chain connects TRBV18 to TRBJ2-7, with TRBD2 as a possible D gene (6 bases). The sequenced sample was FFPE invasive lung adenocarcinoma tissue. The CDR3 bases are TGTGCCAGCTCACCGTCCGCGCGGGAACAGTACTTC. It is translated as CASSPSAREQYF.